What follows are 20 T cell receptor beta chains derived from one specimen sequenced in a study of Graves' ophthalmopathy and Graves' hyperthyroidism. Amplified material comprised TCR beta CDR3 regions derived from RNA transcripts. RT-PCR with HTBI primers came first, then second-round multiplex PCR. TCRdb passed the multiplex PCR reads through MiXCR, listing each CDR3 protein once. The profile shows nearly 400,000 distinct CDR3 sequences, around 17% of them singletons. The sequencing input was peripheral blood. These receptor sequences come from a woman aged 18-35 years with Graves' ophthalmopathy.

This clonotype was recorded at least ten times. The rearrangement uses TRBV10-1 and TRBJ1-2; D perhaps matches TRBD1 (6 bases). Germline V gives CDR1 WNHNN, CDR2 SYGVQD (reference sequence). Trimming left V 4 bases short and J 0 bases short, with 12 bases between. The CDR3 is made up of 15 amino acids. The CDR3 spells CASSVGTFPNYGYTF. In DNA, the CDR3 is TGCGCCAGCAGTGTCGGGACATTCCCTAACTATGGCTACACCTTC.

This clonotype occurred many times. The rearrangement joins TRBV11-2 to TRBJ2-7, with TRBD2 matching over 13 bases. The CDR3 length is 16 residues. Germline V CDR1 and CDR2: SGHAT, FQNNGV. J lost 4 bases, V lost 0 bases, and 3 bases had no gene match. CDR3 sequence reads: CASSLDRTSGSYEQYF. Written as DNA, the CDR3 is TGTGCCAGCAGCTTAGATCGGACTAGCGGGAGTTACGAGCAGTACTTC.

Many counts were recorded for this clonotype. The V and J genes are TRBV11-2 and TRBJ2-7, with TRBD2 matching over 10 bases. V was pared by 3 bases and J by 5 bases, with 16 bases of the junction left unmatched. CDR3 length: 18 residues. The germline CDR1 and CDR2 sequences are SGHAT and FQNNGV. CDR3 region: CASSFSGLAGEVSHEQYF. CDR3 DNA sequence: TGTGCCAGCAGCTTTAGTGGGCTAGCGGGAGAAGTGAGCCACGAGCAGTACTTC.

In DNA, the CDR3 is TGTGCCAGCAGCCGTTTAGTCGGGGAGCTGTTTTTT. It yields the protein CASSRLVGELFF. The chain combines TRBV6-2 or TRBV6-3 with TRBJ2-2; D unresolved. The CDR3 is made up of 12 amino acids. V lost 6 bases and J lost 7, with 9 bases in between. Germline V gene data show CDR1 as MNHEY and CDR2 as SVGEGT.

This clonotype was counted at least ten times. This chain connects TRBV7-2 to TRBJ1-1; no firm D call. The germline V and J ends were trimmed by 3 bases and 0 bases, with 11 bases remaining between them. The CDR3 has 15 residues. CDR1 is SGHTA, CDR2 FQGNSA, per germline. In nucleotides, the CDR3 is TGTGCCAGCAGCTTTCCCAGTTTCCTGAACACTGAAGCTTTCTTT. Protein sequence: CASSFPSFLNTEAFF.

This rearrangement joins TRBV6-5 to TRBJ1-5, with D possibly being TRBD1 (5 bases). CDR3 length: 15 residues. The germline CDR1 and CDR2 sequences are MNHEY and SVGAGI. The V and J ends lost 0 bases and 3 bases respectively, with 9 bases between them. CDR3 DNA sequence: TGTGCCAGCAGTTACTCGGGGGTTTTCAATCAGCCCCAGCATTTT. Amino acids: CASSYSGVFNQPQHF.

The chain carries TRBV30 and TRBJ2-2; maybe TRBD1 (6 bases). V shed 3 bases and J shed 3 bases, with 11 bases lying between them. The CDR3 sequence is 14 residues long. Germline CDR1 is GTSNPN and CDR2 is SVGIG (reference sequence). The CDR3 DNA sequence: TGTGCCTGGAGACGCTACAGGGACACCGGGGAGCTGTTTTTT. Translating gives CAWRRYRDTGELFF. The full variable domain, with the rest looked up from reference TRBV30 and TRBJ2-2, is SQTIHQWPATLVQPVGSPLSLECTVEGTSNPNLYWYRQAAGRGLQLLFYSVGIGQISSEVPQNLSASRPQDRQFILSSKKLLLSDSGFYLCAWRRYRDTGELFFGEGSRLTVL.

In its sample, this clonotype was seen many times. The DNA for the CDR3 is TGTGCCTCAACAGAACAGGGAGGCTACGAGCAGTACTTC. This encodes CASTEQGGYEQYF. The chain recombines TRBV12-3 or TRBV12-4 with TRBJ2-7; D could derive from TRBD1 or TRBD2 (6 bases each). There are 13 residues in the CDR3. Trimming removed 11 bases at V and 3 bases at J, with 17 bases between.

Many counts were recorded for this clonotype. This rearrangement joins TRBV19 to TRBJ2-7, with 7 nucleotides matching TRBD2. CDR1 is LNHDA, CDR2 SQIVND, per germline (reference sequence). CDR3 length: 15 residues. Losses at the gene ends were 2 bases for V and 7 bases for J; bases not matched to a gene: 11. Here the CDR3 DNA reads TGTGCCAGTAGTATATCCGGCGGGAGAATGGGAGAGCAGTACTTC. Protein product: CASSISGGRMGEQYF.

The CDR3 reads CASSPKFSKRSTGELFF. The CDR3 region has the DNA TGTGCCAGCAGCCCGAAGTTTTCTAAGCGTAGCACCGGGGAGCTGTTTTTT. The chain joins TRBV7-8 to TRBJ2-2; D gene uncertain. From germline, CDR1 is SGHVS and CDR2 FQNEAQ. This CDR3 spans 17 amino acids. Trimming shortened V by 5 bases and J by 4 bases, and 20 bases separated the two germline ends.

This clonotype appeared many times. The chain has TRBV4-1 and TRBJ1-1, with no clear D. The V gene's germline CDR1 is MGHRA and CDR2 YSYEKL. V gave up 0 bases and J gave up 3 bases, with 11 bases separating them. The CDR3 runs to 15 residues. CDR3 bases: TGCGCCAGCAGCCAAGAGAGACTACGCCACACTGAAGCTTTCTTT. Amino acids: CASSQERLRHTEAFF.

In this sample, this clonotype turned up many times. The chain links TRBV7-2 to TRBJ2-2; D tentatively fits TRBD1 or TRBD2 (6 bases each). CDR1 is SGHTA and CDR2 is FQGNSA in the germline V gene. The CDR3 is made up of 15 amino acids. V was shortened by 2 bases and J by 4 bases, with 11 bases between the two germline ends. The CDR3 DNA follows: TGTGCCAGCAGCTTACTCGGGGGCAGCACCGGGGAGCTGTTTTTT. This sequence encodes CASSLLGGSTGELFF. The full variable domain, in which reference TRBV7-2 and TRBJ2-2 provide the parts outside the CDR3, is GAGVSQSPSNKVTEKGKDVELRCDPISGHTALYWYRQSLGQGLEFLIYFQGNSAPDKSGLPSDRFSAERTGGSVSTLTIQRTQQEDSAVYLCASSLLGGSTGELFFGEGSRLTVL.

This clonotype occurred many times. The chain combines TRBV2 with TRBJ2-5; TRBD2 matches at 12 bases. Germline CDR1 is SNHLY and CDR2 is FYNNEI. There are 15 residues in the CDR3. Trimming at V came to 8 bases and at J to 6 bases, leaving 10 bases not matched to a gene. This CDR3 reads CASGASGGAGKTQYF. CDR3 coding DNA: TGTGCCAGCGGGGCTAGCGGGGGGGCCGGGAAGACCCAGTACTTC.

This clonotype was counted only a few times. The chain employs TRBV11-2 and TRBJ1-2, with D perhaps TRBD1 (6 bases). Germline values: CDR1 SGHAT, CDR2 FQNNGV. CDR3 length: 12 amino acids. V lost 3 bases and J lost 9, with 11 bases in between. CDR3: CASSLGARSYTF. CDR3 DNA sequence: TGTGCCAGCAGCTTGGGGGCGCGGAGCTACACCTTC.

This clonotype was found many times. The V gene is TRBV7-2, the J gene TRBJ2-7; 9 positions agree with TRBD1. Trimming took 3 bases from V and 7 from J; bases not matched to a gene: 7. This CDR3 is 14 amino acids long. Germline V gene sequence: CDR1 SGHTA, CDR2 FQGNSA. CDR3 in DNA: TGTGCCAGCAGCTTCTCCGGGACAGGGAAAGAGCAGTACTTC. Translating it yields CASSFSGTGKEQYF.

This clonotype was seen repeatedly, ten times or more. The chain is built from TRBV19 and TRBJ2-2, with 9 bases aligning to TRBD1. From germline, CDR1 is LNHDA and CDR2 SQIVND (reference sequence). The J segment lost 7 bases and the V segment lost 2 bases, leaving 8 bases of the junction unmatched. CDR3 length: 16 residues. The CDR3 reads CASSITGQGNGGELFF. The DNA of the CDR3 is TGTGCCAGTAGTATAACGGGACAGGGAAATGGCGGGGAGCTGTTTTTT.

This clonotype was found a few times. V and J are TRBV12-3 or TRBV12-4 and TRBJ1-3, with a possible D match to TRBD1 (5 bases). The length of the CDR3 is 12 residues. The germline V and J ends were trimmed by 3 bases and 10 bases, with 10 bases remaining between them. DNA for the CDR3: TGTGCCAGCAGTTTGGGGCAAAGAACCATATATTTT. Residues: CASSLGQRTIYF.

This clonotype has a count of ten or more. This chain connects TRBV6-5 to TRBJ2-5; 8 bases map to TRBD1. The CDR3 sequence is 14 residues long. Germline values: CDR1 MNHEY, CDR2 SVGAGI. Trimming at V came to 5 bases and at J to 4 bases, leaving 6 bases not matched to a gene. CDR3: CASSTDRGLETQYF. In DNA, the CDR3 is TGTGCCAGCAGTACTGACAGGGGTCTAGAGACCCAGTACTTC.

In its sample, this clonotype was seen many times. This chain joins TRBV19 and TRBJ2-5, with 7 nucleotides matching TRBD1. CDR3 length: 14 residues. CDR1 is LNHDA, CDR2 SQIVND, per germline (reference sequence). The V segment lost 9 bases and the J segment 5 bases; nucleotides outside the gene matches: 12. The CDR3 here is CASGTTGVGETQYF. The CDR3 bases are TGTGCCAGCGGAACTACAGGGGTAGGGGAGACCCAGTACTTC.

This clonotype came up many times. V usage is TRBV6-9 and J usage is TRBJ2-7; D is unresolved. In germline, CDR1 is MNHGY, CDR2 SVAAGI. This CDR3 contains 14 residues. V dropped 2 bases and J dropped 3 bases, with 11 bases sitting between them. Here the CDR3 reads CASSYPPVHYEQYF. The CDR3 DNA reads TGTGCCAGCAGTTATCCCCCCGTCCACTACGAGCAGTACTTC.